Following are 23 T cell receptor beta chains from one sample sequenced in a study of Ad26.COV2.S vaccination and SARS-CoV-2 variants (dated by TCRdb to about 2021). This specimen's treatment or condition label, per the study, means: around 19 received Ad26.COV2.S at low or high dose, single or two shots; several received placebo; per-sample allocation not given. Repertoires of vaccine and placebo recipients were sequenced from samples taken on day 63 after the first injection. Library preparation was by the immunoSEQ multiplex PCR assay. In its TCRdb copy, this immuneACCESS table keeps in-frame sequences only and misses some clones. Where compared with another copy, unresolved V genes explain less than half of these, and the others have no known cause. The sample table records fewer than 600,000 clones; roughly nine tenths of these occur just once. The ten largest clones capture about 1.7% of the sample.

The sequenced sample was peripheral blood, obtained in a trial of Ad26.COV2.S vaccine versus placebo. These receptors were obtained from a person aged 18-60 years who received the Ad26.COV2.S COVID-19 vaccine or a placebo.

V usage is TRBV6-5 and J usage is TRBJ1-2; D possibly corresponds to TRBD1 (5 bases). The ends were cut back, 2 bases at V and 3 bases at J, with 10 bases in the middle. The CDR3 runs to 14 residues. Germline CDR1 reads MNHEY; CDR2 reads SVGAGI. CDR3 sequence reads: CASSYGAEDYGYTF. The DNA for the CDR3 is TGTGCCAGCAGTTACGGGGCGGAGGACTATGGCTACACCTTC.

The chain employs TRBV18 and TRBJ2-1, with a tentative D call TRBD1 (5 bases). From germline, CDR1 is KGHSH and CDR2 LQKENI. This CDR3 contains 13 residues. The germline V and J ends were trimmed by 5 bases and 6 bases, with 11 bases remaining between them. The CDR3 spells CASSVQQVNEQFF. DNA for the CDR3: TGTGCCAGCTCAGTCCAACAGGTCAATGAGCAGTTCTTC.

The chain employs TRBV6-4 and TRBJ2-7, with a tentative D call TRBD1 (6 bases). The CDR3 runs 15 residues. Germline V CDR1 and CDR2: MRHNA, SNTAGT. Trimming took 2 bases from V and 4 from J, leaving 15 bases between them. CDR3 region: CASSDVRTVPYEQYF. The CDR3 DNA is TGTGCCAGCAGTGACGTTCGGACAGTCCCATACGAGCAGTACTTC.

The chain has TRBV19 and TRBJ2-7; the D is unclear. This CDR3 region has 11 residues. Deletions cut 5 bases from V and 4 bases from J, with 6 bases between. The germline V gene encodes CDR1 LNHDA and CDR2 SQIVND (reference sequence). This chain's CDR3 is CASSGVYEQYF. The CDR3 nucleotides are TGTGCCAGTAGTGGGGTGTACGAGCAGTACTTC.

This sequence joins TRBV20-1 and TRBJ2-7; the D gene is possibly TRBD2 (6 bases). The germline V gene has CDR1 DFQATT and CDR2 SNEGSKA (reference sequence). CDR3 length: 11 residues. Trimming removed 7 bases at V and 3 bases at J, with 10 bases between. The CDR3 nucleotides are TGCAGTGTGGAAGCGGGCTACGAGCAGTACTTC. This encodes CSVEAGYEQYF.

J is TRBJ1-1 and V is TRBV5-8; no clear D. Germline V lookup: CDR1 SGHTS, CDR2 YDEGEE. The CDR3 covers 15 residues. Trimming took 0 bases from V and 6 from J, leaving 15 bases between them. CDR3 region: CASSLGGVPSPEAFF. CDR3 DNA: TGTGCCAGCAGCTTGGGAGGCGTCCCGTCCCCTGAAGCTTTCTTT.

The rearrangement uses TRBV20-1 and TRBJ2-1; D call uncertain. Between the trimmed V and J ends, which lost 2 bases and 9 bases, there was a span of 8 bases. CDR3 size: 11 residues. Per the germline V gene, CDR1 is DFQATT and CDR2 is SNEGSKA (reference sequence). This CDR3 reads CSARYGSEQFF. Written as DNA, the CDR3 is TGCAGTGCTAGATACGGTAGTGAGCAGTTCTTC.

The genes are TRBV28 and TRBJ1-1, with D unresolved. V was clipped by 3 bases and J by 3 bases, with 14 bases between them. The CDR3 totals 15 residues. Germline assignment: CDR1 MDHEN and CDR2 SYDVKM. The CDR3 nucleotides read TGTGCCAGCAGTTTGGGTGTTAGGGCGGACACTGAAGCTTTCTTT. It codes for CASSLGVRADTEAFF. The full variable domain, in which reference TRBV28 and TRBJ1-1 provide the parts outside the CDR3, is DVKVTQSSRYLVKRTGEKVFLECVQDMDHENMFWYRQDPGLGLRLIYFSYDVKMKEKGDIPEGYSVSREKKERFSLILESASTNQTSMYLCASSLGVRADTEAFFGQGTRLTVV.

The chain combines TRBV7-9 with TRBJ1-3; no firm D call. The CDR3 loop spans 12 amino acids. The germline V and J ends were trimmed by 8 bases and 1 base, with 6 bases remaining between them. Germline assignment: CDR1 SEHNR and CDR2 FQNEAQ (reference sequence). The CDR3 loop reads CASWESGNTIYF. Here the CDR3 DNA reads TGTGCCAGCTGGGAGTCTGGAAACACCATATATTTT.

In its sample, this clone was seen a few times. The chain couples TRBV28 to TRBJ1-1; no clear D. Trimming pared 3 bases from V and 3 bases from J, leaving 8 bases between. Germline lookup yields CDR1 MDHEN and CDR2 SYDVKM. CDR3 length: 13 residues. CDR3 protein: CASSFGSYTEAFF. The CDR3, as DNA: TGTGCCAGCAGTTTCGGCAGTTACACTGAAGCTTTCTTT.

The rearrangement uses TRBV2 and TRBJ2-2; D is unclear. Germline assignment: CDR1 SNHLY and CDR2 FYNNEI. The CDR3 has 14 amino acids. With 7 bases removed from V and 0 bases from J, the gap between germline ends came to 9 bases. CDR3 nucleotide sequence: TGTGCCAGCAACCCCAGGACGAACACCGGGGAGCTGTTTTTT. Amino acid sequence: CASNPRTNTGELFF.

The V and J genes are TRBV7-6 and TRBJ2-2; the match to TRBD2 covers 8 bases. V gave up 8 bases and J gave up 1 base; unmatched junction bases: 3. This CDR3 is 14 amino acids long. Germline V CDR1 and CDR2: SGHVS, FNYEAQ. In DNA form, the CDR3 reads TGTGCCAGCCGCCGGGGGGGGAACACCGGGGAGCTGTTTTTT. It yields the protein CASRRGGNTGELFF. The full variable domain, completed using reference TRBV7-6 and TRBJ2-2, is GAGVSQSPRYKVTKRGQDVALRCDPISGHVSLYWYRQALGQGPEFLTYFNYEAQQDKSGLPNDRFSAERPEGSISTLTIQRTEQRDSAMYRCASRRGGNTGELFFGEGSRLTVL.

The chain is built from TRBV13 and TRBJ1-1; tentatively, D is TRBD1 (6 bases). Trimming shortened V by 3 bases and J by 5 bases, and 22 bases separated the two germline ends. Per the germline V gene, CDR1 is PRHDT and CDR2 is FYEKMQ (reference sequence). This CDR3 spans 17 amino acids. In DNA form, the CDR3 reads TGTGCCAGCAGCTTCCTATATACGAGGGGGGTAGGGACTGAAGCTTTCTTT. Its protein is CASSFLYTRGVGTEAFF.

The chain combines TRBV19 with TRBJ1-1; TRBD1 is a possible D gene (5 bases). The CDR3 sequence is 14 residues long. The V gene lost 1 base and the J gene lost 5 bases, with 11 bases spanning the gap. The germline gives CDR1 LNHDA, CDR2 SQIVND (reference sequence). The CDR3 sequence is CASSIARGGTEAFF. The DNA of the CDR3 is TGTGCCAGTAGTATAGCGCGGGGCGGAACTGAAGCTTTCTTT.

The J gene is TRBJ2-7, the V gene TRBV2, with D unresolved. Looked up from germline, CDR1 is SNHLY and CDR2 is FYNNEI. Trimming left V 2 bases short and J 3 bases short, with 8 bases between. This CDR3 has 13 amino acids. The CDR3 loop is CASSERGSYEQYF. DNA of the CDR3: TGTGCCAGCAGTGAAAGAGGTAGCTACGAGCAGTACTTC.

This sequence joins TRBV11-2 and TRBJ2-1, with 11 nucleotides matching TRBD2. This CDR3 is 15 amino acids long. V lost 4 bases and J lost 4; bases outside the gene matches: 3. Per germline, CDR1 SGHAT and CDR2 FQNNGV. The CDR3 loop reads CASSSGLAEYNEQFF. The CDR3 DNA sequence: TGTGCCAGCAGCTCGGGACTAGCGGAGTACAATGAGCAGTTCTTC.

This rearrangement joins TRBV3-1 (or the pseudogene TRBV3-2) to TRBJ2-3; 8 bases align to TRBD2. V lost 4 bases and J lost 4; bases outside the gene matches: 7. This CDR3 contains 15 residues. Germline CDR1 reads LGHDT; CDR2 reads YNNKEL (reference sequence). In DNA, the CDR3 is TGTGCCAGCAGCCCACGGGGGGGCGGGGCAGATACGCAGTATTTT. This translates into CASSPRGGGADTQYF.

This clone showed up just a few times. The chain is built from TRBV7-9 and TRBJ2-2; D unclear. V gave up 7 bases and J gave up 0 bases, with 15 bases separating them. Germline V gene lookup returns CDR1 SEHNR and CDR2 FQNEAQ (reference sequence). The CDR3 length is 16 residues. DNA for the CDR3: TGTGCCAGCAAACGTCGGATGGGCGCGAACACCGGGGAGCTGTTTTTT. Protein product: CASKRRMGANTGELFF. Variable domain in full (rest from reference TRBV7-9 and TRBJ2-2): DTGVSQNPRHKITKRGQNVTFRCDPISEHNRLYWYRQTLGQGPEFLTYFQNEAQLEKSRLLSDRFSAERPKGSFSTLEIQRTEQGDSAMYLCASKRRMGANTGELFFGEGSRLTVL.

This clone was detected a few times. The chain combines TRBV30 with TRBJ1-5; a weak D match, TRBD1 (5 bases). Germline CDR1 is GTSNPN and CDR2 is SVGIG (reference sequence). The CDR3 consists of 15 residues. The V and J ends lost 0 bases and 4 bases respectively, with 13 bases between them. CDR3 loop: CAWSVTGGTNQPQHF. The DNA for the CDR3 is TGTGCCTGGAGTGTAACAGGAGGTACAAATCAGCCCCAGCATTTT.

The chain has TRBV7-2 and TRBJ1-6; D remains unclear. The ends were cut back, 5 bases at V and 0 bases at J, with 11 bases in the middle. CDR3 length: 16 amino acids. CDR1 SGHTA and CDR2 FQGNSA come from the germline V gene. In DNA form, the CDR3 reads TGTGCCAGCAGCACGAGACTCGGCTCCTATAATTCACCCCTCCACTTT. Its translation is CASSTRLGSYNSPLHF.

As to this clone: Sequence at one end of the junction differs from germline and may be a read error. The chain joins TRBV7-7 to TRBJ1-1; D is unresolved. The CDR3 has 15 residues. Germline V gene data show CDR1 as SSHAT and CDR2 as FNYEAQ (reference sequence). CDR3 in amino acids: CASSLVRTGNTEAFF. CDR3 nucleotide sequence: TGTGCTAGCAGCTTAGTACGGACGGGGAACACTGAAGCTTTCTTT.

The chain joins TRBV28 to TRBJ1-1, with a tentative D call TRBD1 (6 bases). Germline-derived CDR1 and CDR2 are MDHEN and SYDVKM. The CDR3 is 14 amino acids. Trimming pared 2 bases from V and 9 bases from J, leaving 16 bases between. The CDR3, as DNA: TGTGCCAGCAGTTTAGCCCCGGTCCAGGGGAAAGCTTTCTTT. Translated, it gives CASSLAPVQGKAFF.

The chain has TRBV6-5 and TRBJ1-3; D remains unclear. This CDR3 spans 15 amino acids. Germline V gives CDR1 MNHEY, CDR2 SVGAGI. V lost 5 bases and J lost 6, with 17 bases in between. CDR3 sequence reads: CASSTNTGRENTIYF. The CDR3 DNA reads TGTGCCAGCAGTACCAACACGGGCCGAGAAAACACCATATATTTT.